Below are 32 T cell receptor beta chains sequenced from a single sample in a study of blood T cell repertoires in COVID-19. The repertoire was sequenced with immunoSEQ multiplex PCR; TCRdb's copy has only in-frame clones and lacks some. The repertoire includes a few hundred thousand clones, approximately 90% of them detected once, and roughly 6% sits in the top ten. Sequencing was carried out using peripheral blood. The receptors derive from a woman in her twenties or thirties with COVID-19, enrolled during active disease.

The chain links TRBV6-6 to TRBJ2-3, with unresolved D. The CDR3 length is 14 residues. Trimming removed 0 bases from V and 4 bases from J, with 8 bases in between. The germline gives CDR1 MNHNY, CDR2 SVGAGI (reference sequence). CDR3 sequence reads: CASSYSDSADTQYF. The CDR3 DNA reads TGTGCCAGCAGTTACTCCGACTCGGCAGATACGCAGTATTTT.

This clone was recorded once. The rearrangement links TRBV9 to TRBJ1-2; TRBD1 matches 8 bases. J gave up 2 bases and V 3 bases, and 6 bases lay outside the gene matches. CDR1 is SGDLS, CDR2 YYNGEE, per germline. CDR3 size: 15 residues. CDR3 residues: CASSALRDRNYGYTF. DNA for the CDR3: TGTGCCAGCAGCGCACTCCGGGACAGGAACTATGGCTACACCTTC.

The CDR3 sequence: CASSENLRGRKYF. Written as DNA, the CDR3 is TGTGCCAGCAGTGAGAACCTCAGGGGACGCAAGTACTTC. This chain connects TRBV2 to TRBJ2-7, with D possibly TRBD1 on 6 matching bases. V shed 3 bases and J shed 11 bases, with 17 bases lying between them. CDR3 length: 13 residues. The germline gives CDR1 SNHLY, CDR2 FYNNEI.

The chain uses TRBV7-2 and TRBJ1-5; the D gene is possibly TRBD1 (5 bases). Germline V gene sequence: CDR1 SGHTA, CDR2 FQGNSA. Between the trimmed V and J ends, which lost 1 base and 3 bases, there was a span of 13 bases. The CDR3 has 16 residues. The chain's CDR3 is CASSLVGGASNQPQHF. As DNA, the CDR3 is TGTGCCAGCAGCTTAGTGGGAGGGGCCTCCAATCAGCCCCAGCATTTT.

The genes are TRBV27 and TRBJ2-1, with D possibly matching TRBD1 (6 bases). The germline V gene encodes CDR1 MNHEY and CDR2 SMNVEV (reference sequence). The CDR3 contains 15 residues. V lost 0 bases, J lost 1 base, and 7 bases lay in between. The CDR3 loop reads CASSLSGASYNEQFF. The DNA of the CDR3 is TGTGCCAGCAGTTTATCGGGGGCATCCTACAATGAGCAGTTCTTC.

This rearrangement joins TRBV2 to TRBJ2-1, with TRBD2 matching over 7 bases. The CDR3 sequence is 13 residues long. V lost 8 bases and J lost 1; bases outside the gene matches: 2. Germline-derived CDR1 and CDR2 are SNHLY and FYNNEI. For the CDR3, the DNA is TGTGCCAGCGGGCGGGAGTCCTACAATGAGCAGTTCTTC. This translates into CASGRESYNEQFF.

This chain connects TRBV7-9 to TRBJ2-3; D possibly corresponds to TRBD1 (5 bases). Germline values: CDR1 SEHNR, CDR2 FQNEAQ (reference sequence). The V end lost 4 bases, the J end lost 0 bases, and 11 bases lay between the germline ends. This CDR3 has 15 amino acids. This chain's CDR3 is CASSSTGQSTDTQYF. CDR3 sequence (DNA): TGTGCCAGCAGCTCAACCGGACAAAGCACAGATACGCAGTATTTT. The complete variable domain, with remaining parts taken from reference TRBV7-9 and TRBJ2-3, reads DTGVSQNPRHKITKRGQNVTFRCDPISEHNRLYWYRQTLGQGPEFLTYFQNEAQLEKSRLLSDRFSAERPKGSFSTLEIQRTEQGDSAMYLCASSSTGQSTDTQYFGPGTRLTVL.

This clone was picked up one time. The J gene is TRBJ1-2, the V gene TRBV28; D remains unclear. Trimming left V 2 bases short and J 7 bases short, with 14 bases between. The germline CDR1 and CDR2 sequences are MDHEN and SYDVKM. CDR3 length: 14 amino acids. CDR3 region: CASSLGGVLSGYTF. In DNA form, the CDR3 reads TGTGCCAGCAGTTTAGGAGGCGTCTTGAGTGGCTACACCTTC.

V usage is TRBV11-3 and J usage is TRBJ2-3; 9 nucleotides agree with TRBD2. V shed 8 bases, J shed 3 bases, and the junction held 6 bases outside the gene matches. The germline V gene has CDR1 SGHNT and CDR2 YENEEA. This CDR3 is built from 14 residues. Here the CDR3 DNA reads TGTGCCAGCTCGGCGGGAGGGCAGACAGATACGCAGTATTTT. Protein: CASSAGGQTDTQYF.

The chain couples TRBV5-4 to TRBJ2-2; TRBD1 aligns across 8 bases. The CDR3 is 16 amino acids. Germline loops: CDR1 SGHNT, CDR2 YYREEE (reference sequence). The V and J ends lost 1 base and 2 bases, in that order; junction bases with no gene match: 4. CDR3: CASSLLGQGNTGELFF. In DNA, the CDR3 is TGTGCCAGCAGCTTGCTAGGACAGGGTAACACCGGGGAGCTGTTTTTT.

DNA of the CDR3: TGTGCCAGTAGGCCGACTGGAGGTACACCCCTCCACTTT. This codes for CASRPTGGTPLHF. The chain joins TRBV14 to TRBJ1-6; no clear D gene. Per the germline V gene, CDR1 is SGHDN and CDR2 is FVKESK. Trimming stripped 9 bases from V and 11 bases from J, with 17 bases between. This CDR3 has 13 residues.

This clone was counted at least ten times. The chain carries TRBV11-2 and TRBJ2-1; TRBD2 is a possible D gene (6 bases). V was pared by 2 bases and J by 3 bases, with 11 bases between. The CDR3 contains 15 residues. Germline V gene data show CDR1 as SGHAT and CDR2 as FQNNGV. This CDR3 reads CASSLLGGLYNEQFF. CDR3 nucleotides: TGTGCCAGCAGCTTATTGGGGGGACTCTACAATGAGCAGTTCTTC.

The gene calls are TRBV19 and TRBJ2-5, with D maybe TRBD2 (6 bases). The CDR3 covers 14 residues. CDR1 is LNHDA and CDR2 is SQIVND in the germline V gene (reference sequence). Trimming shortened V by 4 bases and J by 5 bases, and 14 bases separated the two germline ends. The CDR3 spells CASSTMGGAETQYF. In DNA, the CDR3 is TGTGCCAGTAGTACCATGGGAGGTGCGGAGACCCAGTACTTC.

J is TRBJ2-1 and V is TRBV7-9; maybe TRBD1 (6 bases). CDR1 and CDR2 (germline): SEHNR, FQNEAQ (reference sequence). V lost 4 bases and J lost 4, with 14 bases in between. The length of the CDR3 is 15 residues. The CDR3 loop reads CASSSRQDPYNEQFF. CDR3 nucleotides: TGTGCCAGCAGCTCAAGACAGGACCCTTACAATGAGCAGTTCTTC.

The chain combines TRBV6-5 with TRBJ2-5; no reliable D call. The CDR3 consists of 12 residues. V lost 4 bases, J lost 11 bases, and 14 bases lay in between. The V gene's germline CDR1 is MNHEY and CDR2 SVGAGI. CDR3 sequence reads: CASSSRPGKQYF. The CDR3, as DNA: TGTGCCAGCAGTTCCCGACCAGGCAAGCAGTACTTC.

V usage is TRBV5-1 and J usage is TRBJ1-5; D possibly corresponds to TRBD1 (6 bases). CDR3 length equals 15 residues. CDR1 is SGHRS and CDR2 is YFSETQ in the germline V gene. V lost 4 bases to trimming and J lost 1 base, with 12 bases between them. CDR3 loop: CASSLSDRSNQPQHF. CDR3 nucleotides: TGCGCCAGCAGCCTAAGTGACAGGAGCAATCAGCCCCAGCATTTT.

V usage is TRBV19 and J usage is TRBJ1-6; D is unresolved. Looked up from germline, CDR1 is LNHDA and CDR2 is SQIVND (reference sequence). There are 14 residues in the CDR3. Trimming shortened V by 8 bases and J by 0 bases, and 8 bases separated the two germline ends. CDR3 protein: CASQASSYNSPLHF. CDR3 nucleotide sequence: TGTGCCAGTCAAGCGAGCTCCTATAATTCACCCCTCCACTTT.

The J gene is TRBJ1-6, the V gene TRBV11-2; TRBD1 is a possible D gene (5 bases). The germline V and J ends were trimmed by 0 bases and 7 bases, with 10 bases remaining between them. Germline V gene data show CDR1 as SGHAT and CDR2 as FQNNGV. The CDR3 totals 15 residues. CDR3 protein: CASSLEGRENSPLHF. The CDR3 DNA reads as TGTGCCAGCAGCTTAGAGGGGCGGGAGAATTCACCCCTCCACTTT.

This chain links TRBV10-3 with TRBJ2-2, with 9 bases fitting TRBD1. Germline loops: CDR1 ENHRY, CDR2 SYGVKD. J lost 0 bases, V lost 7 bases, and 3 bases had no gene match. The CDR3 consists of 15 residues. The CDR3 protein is CAIKGTGSNTGELFF. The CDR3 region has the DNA TGTGCCATCAAGGGGACAGGGTCGAACACCGGGGAGCTGTTTTTT.

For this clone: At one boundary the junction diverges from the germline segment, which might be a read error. The CDR3 DNA is TGTGCTAGCAGCTCTTCGGCCGCCGGGGGGCTGTTTTTT. This gives the protein CASSSSAAGGLFF. The rearrangement joins TRBV7-7 to TRBJ2-2; tentative D call: TRBD2 (6 bases). The length of the CDR3 is 13 residues. Germline V gene data show CDR1 as SSHAT and CDR2 as FNYEAQ (reference sequence). The variable domain in full, completed from reference TRBV7-7 and TRBJ2-2, reads GAGVSQSPRYKVTKRGQDVTLRCDPISSHATLYWYQQALGQGPEFLTYFNYEAQPDKSGLPSDRFSAERPEGSISTLTIQRTEQRDSAMYRCASSSSAAGGLFFGEGSRLTVL.

CDR3 coding DNA: TGCGCCAGCAGCTTGTCGGGACAGGGACATCCCTACAATGAGCAGTTCTTC. It encodes CASSLSGQGHPYNEQFF. This chain uses TRBV5-1 with TRBJ2-1, with TRBD1 matching 9 bases. V dropped 1 base and J dropped 2; count of bases not matched to a gene: 7. The CDR3 is 17 residues long. Germline V CDR1 and CDR2: SGHRS, YFSETQ.

This chain's CDR3 is CASSLGRAGRNEKLFF. DNA for the CDR3: TGTGCCAGCAGCTTAGGGCGGGCTGGGAGGAATGAAAAACTGTTTTTT. The chain couples TRBV7-9 to TRBJ1-4; D ambiguous. This CDR3 contains 16 residues. CDR1 is SEHNR and CDR2 is FQNEAQ in the germline V gene (reference sequence). Between the trimmed V and J ends, which lost 1 base and 5 bases, there was a span of 14 bases.

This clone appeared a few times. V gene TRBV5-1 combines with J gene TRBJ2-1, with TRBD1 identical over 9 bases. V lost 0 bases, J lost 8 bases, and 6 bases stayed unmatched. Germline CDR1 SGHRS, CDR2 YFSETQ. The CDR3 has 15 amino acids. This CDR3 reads CASSLEGQGVDEQFF. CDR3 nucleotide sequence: TGCGCCAGCAGCTTGGAGGGACAGGGAGTCGATGAGCAGTTCTTC.

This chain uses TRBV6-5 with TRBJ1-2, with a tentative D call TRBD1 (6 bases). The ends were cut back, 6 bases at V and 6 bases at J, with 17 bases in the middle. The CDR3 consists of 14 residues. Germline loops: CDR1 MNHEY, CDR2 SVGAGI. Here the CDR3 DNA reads TGTGCCAGCAGCGGGACACCCAGCTGGGATGGCTACACCTTC. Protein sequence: CASSGTPSWDGYTF.

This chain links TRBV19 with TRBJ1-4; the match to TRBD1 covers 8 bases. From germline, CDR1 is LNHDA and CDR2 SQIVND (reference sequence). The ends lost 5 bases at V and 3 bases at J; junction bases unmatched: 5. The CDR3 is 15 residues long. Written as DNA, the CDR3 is TGTGCCAGTAGTTTGGTACAGGGGGCTAATGAAAAACTGTTTTTT. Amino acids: CASSLVQGANEKLFF.

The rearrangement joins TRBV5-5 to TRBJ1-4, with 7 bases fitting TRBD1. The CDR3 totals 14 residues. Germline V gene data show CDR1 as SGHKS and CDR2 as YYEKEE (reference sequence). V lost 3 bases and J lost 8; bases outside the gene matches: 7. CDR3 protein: CASSSGTVGEKLFF. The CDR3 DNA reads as TGTGCCAGCAGCTCCGGGACAGTGGGAGAAAAACTGTTTTTT.

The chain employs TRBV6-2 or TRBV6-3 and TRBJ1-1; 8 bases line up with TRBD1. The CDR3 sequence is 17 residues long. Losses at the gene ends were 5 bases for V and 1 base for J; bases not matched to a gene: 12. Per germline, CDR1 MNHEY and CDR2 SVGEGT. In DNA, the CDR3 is TGTGCCAGCAGTGACGGACAGGGTGGGGTTTCGAACACTGAAGCTTTCTTT. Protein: CASSDGQGGVSNTEAFF.

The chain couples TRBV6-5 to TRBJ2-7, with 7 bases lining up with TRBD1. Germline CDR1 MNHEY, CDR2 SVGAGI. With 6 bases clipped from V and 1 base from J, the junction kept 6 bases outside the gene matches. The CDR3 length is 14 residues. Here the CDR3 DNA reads TGTGCCAGCAGCTCGGGCAGGGGGTCCTACGAGCAGTACGTC. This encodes CASSSGRGSYEQYV.

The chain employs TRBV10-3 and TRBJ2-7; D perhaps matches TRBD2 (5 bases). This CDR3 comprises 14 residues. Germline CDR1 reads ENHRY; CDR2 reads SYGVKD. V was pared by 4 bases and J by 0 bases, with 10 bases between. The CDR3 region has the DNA TGTGCCATCAGTGTTGGCCGGGACTCCTACGAGCAGTACGTC. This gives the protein CAISVGRDSYEQYV.

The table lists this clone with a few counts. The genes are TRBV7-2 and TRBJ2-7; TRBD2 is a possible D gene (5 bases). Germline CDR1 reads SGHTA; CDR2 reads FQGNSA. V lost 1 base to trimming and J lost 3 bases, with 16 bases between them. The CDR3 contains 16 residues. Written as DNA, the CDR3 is TGTGCCAGCAGCTTAGTAGGTGGAGGAGCCGTCTACGAGCAGTACTTC. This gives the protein CASSLVGGGAVYEQYF.

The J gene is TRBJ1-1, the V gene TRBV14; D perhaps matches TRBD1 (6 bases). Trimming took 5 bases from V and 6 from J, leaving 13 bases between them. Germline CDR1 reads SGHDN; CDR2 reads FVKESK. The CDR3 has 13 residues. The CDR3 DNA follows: TGTGCCAGCAGCACCCGGACAGCCCCTGAAGCTTTCTTT. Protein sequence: CASSTRTAPEAFF.

Here the CDR3 reads CASSYANSGVDEQFF. CDR3 DNA sequence: TGTGCCAGCAGCTACGCGAATAGCGGGGTAGATGAGCAGTTCTTC. J is TRBJ2-1 and V is TRBV11-2; the match to TRBD2 covers 8 bases. Germline CDR1 reads SGHAT; CDR2 reads FQNNGV. J was trimmed by 8 bases and V by 4 bases; bases with no gene match: 10. This CDR3 contains 15 residues.